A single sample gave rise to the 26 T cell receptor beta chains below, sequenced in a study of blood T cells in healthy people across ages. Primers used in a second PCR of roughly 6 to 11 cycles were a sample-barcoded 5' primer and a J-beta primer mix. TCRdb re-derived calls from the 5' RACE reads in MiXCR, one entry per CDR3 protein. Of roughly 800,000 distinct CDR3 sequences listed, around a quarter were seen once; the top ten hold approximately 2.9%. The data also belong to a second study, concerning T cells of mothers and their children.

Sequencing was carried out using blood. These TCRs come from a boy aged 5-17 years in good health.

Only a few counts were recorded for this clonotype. CDR3 bases: TGCGCCAGCAGCTCCATCATGGAGGGGGGTGGAACTGAAGCTTTCTTT. As protein: CASSSIMEGGGTEAFF. The genes are TRBV5-1 and TRBJ1-1, with D perhaps matching TRBD1 (6 bases). The V gene's germline CDR1 is SGHRS and CDR2 YFSETQ. The CDR3 is made up of 16 amino acids. V was trimmed by 3 bases and J by 5 bases, leaving 20 bases between them.

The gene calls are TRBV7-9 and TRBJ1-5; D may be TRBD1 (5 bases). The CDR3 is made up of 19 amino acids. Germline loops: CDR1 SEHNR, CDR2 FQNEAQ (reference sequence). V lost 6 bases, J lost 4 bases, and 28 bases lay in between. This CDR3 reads CASRTGTRGQDMYNQPQHF. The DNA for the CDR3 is TGTGCCAGCAGGACGGGGACCCGCGGGCAGGACATGTATAATCAGCCCCAGCATTTT.

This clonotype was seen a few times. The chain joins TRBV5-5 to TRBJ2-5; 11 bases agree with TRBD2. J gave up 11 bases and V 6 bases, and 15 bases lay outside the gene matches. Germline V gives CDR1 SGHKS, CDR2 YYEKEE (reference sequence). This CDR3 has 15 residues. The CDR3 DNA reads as TGTGCCAGCAATCCATTAGCGGGGGGGAGCTACGATCAGTACTTC. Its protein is CASNPLAGGSYDQYF.

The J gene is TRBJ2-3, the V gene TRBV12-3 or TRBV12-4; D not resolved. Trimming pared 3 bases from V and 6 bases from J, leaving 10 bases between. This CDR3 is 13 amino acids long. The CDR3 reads CASSFGQADTQYF. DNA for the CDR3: TGTGCCAGCAGTTTTGGGCAAGCTGATACGCAGTATTTT.

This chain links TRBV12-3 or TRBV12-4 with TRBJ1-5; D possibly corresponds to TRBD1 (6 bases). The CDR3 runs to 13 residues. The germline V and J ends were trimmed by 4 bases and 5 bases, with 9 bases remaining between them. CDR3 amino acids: CASSSGGHQPQHF. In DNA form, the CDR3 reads TGTGCCAGCAGTTCCGGGGGCCATCAGCCCCAGCATTTT.

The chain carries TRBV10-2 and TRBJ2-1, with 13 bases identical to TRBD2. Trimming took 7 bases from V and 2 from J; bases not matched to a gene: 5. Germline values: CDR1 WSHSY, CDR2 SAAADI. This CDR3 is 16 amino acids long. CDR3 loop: CASITTSGGPYNEQFF. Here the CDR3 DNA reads TGCGCCAGCATAACGACTAGCGGGGGGCCCTACAATGAGCAGTTCTTC.

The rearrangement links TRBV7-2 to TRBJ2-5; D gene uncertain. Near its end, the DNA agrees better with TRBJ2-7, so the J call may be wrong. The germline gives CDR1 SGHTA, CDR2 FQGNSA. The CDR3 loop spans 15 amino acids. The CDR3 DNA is TGTGCCAGCAGCTTGACCCTCTTCTCTCGCTACGAGCAGTACTTC. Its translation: CASSLTLFSRYEQYF.

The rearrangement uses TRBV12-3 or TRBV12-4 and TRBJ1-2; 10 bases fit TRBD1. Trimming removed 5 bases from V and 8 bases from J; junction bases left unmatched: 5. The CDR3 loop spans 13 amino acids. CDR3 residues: CASSPGTGEGYTF. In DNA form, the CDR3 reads TGTGCCAGCAGTCCCGGGACAGGGGAAGGCTACACCTTC.

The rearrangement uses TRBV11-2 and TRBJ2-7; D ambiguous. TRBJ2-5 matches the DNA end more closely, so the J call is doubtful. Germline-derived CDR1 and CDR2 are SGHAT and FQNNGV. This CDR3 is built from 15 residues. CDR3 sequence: CASSPLSGKQETQYF. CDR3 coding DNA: TGTGCCAGCAGCCCTCTGAGTGGGAAACAAGAGACCCAGTACTTC.

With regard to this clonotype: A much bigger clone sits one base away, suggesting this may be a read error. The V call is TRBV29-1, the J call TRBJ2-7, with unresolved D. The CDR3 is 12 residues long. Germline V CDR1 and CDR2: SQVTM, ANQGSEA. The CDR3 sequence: CSVEDSTYAQYF. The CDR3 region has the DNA TGCAGCGTTGAAGACAGTACCTACGCGCAGTACTTC.

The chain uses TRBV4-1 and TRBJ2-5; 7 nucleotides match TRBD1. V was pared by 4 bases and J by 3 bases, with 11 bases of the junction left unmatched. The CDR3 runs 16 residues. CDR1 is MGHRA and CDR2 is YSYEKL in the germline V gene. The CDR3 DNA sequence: TGCGCCAGCAGCCGGTTTGCCGGGACAGAAAAAGAGACCCAGTACTTC. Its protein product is CASSRFAGTEKETQYF.

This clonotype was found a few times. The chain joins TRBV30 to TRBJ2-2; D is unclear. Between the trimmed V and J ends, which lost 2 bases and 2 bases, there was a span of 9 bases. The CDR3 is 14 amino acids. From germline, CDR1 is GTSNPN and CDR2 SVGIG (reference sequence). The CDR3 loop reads CAWSISYNTGELFF. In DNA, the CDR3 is TGTGCCTGGAGTATATCCTACAACACCGGGGAGCTGTTTTTT.

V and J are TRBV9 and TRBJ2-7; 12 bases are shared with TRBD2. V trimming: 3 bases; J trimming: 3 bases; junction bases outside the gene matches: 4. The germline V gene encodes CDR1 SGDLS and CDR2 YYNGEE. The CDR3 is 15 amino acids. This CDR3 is CASSAMGLAGYEQYF. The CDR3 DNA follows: TGTGCCAGCAGCGCTATGGGACTAGCGGGCTACGAGCAGTACTTC.

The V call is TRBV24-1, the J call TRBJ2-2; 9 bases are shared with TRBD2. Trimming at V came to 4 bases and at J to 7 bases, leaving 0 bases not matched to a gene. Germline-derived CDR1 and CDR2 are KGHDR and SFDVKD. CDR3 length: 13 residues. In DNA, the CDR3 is TGTGCCACCAGTGAGACTAGCGGCGGGGAGCTGTTTTTT. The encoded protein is CATSETSGGELFF.

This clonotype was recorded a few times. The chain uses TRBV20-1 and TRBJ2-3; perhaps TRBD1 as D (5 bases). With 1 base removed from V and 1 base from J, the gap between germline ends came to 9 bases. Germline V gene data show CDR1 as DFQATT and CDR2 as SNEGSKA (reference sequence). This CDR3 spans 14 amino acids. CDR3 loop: CSARVNRRTDTQYF. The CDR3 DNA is TGCAGTGCTAGAGTAAACAGGCGCACAGATACGCAGTATTTT.

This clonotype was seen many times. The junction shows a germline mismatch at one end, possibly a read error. CDR3 coding DNA: TGTGCCAGCAGCTTAGTCAATTCACCCCTCCACTTT. Encoded protein: CASSLVNSPLHF. The chain is built from TRBV5-1 and TRBJ1-6; D remains unclear. This CDR3 region has 12 residues. Germline loops: CDR1 SGHRS, CDR2 YFSETQ.

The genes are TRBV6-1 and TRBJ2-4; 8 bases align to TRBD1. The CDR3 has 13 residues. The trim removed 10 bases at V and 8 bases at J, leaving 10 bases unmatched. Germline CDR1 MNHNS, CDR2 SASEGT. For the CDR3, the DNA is TGTGCCACCAACCGACAGGGGCGGGACATTCAGTACTTC. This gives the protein CATNRQGRDIQYF.

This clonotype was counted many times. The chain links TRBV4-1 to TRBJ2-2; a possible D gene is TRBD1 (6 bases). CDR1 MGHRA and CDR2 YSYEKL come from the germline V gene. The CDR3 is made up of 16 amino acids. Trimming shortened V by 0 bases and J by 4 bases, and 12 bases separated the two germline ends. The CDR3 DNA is TGCGCCAGCAGCCAAGAATTACAGGGCCCCACCGGGGAGCTGTTTTTT. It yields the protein CASSQELQGPTGELFF.

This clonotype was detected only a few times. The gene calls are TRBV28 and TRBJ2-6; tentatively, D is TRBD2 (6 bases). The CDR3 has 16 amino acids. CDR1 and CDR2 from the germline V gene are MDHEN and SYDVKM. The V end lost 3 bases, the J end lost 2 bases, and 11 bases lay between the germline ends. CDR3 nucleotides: TGTGCCAGCAGTTTTTATAGGGAGGCTGGGGCCAACGTCCTGACTTTC. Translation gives CASSFYREAGANVLTF.

The CDR3 protein is CASSGKDLSSYEQYF. In DNA form, the CDR3 reads TGTGCCAGCAGTGGAAAAGACCTTAGCTCCTACGAGCAGTACTTC. The V gene is TRBV6-4, the J gene TRBJ2-7; D uncertain. V was clipped by 4 bases and J by 0 bases, with 13 bases between them. The germline gives CDR1 MRHNA, CDR2 SNTAGT. The CDR3 is made up of 15 amino acids.

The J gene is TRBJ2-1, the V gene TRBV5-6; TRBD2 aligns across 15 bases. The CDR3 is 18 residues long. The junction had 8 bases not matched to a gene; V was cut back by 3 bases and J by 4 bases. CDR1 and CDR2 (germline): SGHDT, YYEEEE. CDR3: CASSSPGLAGGFYNEQFF. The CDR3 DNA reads TGTGCCAGCAGCTCCCCGGGACTAGCGGGGGGCTTTTACAATGAGCAGTTCTTC.

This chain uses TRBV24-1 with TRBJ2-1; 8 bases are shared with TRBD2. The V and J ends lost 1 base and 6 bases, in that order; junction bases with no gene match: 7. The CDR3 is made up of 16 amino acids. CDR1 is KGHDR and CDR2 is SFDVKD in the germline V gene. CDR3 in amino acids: CATSDFKAGVINEQFF. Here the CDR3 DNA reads TGTGCCACCAGTGATTTCAAAGCGGGGGTCATCAATGAGCAGTTCTTC.

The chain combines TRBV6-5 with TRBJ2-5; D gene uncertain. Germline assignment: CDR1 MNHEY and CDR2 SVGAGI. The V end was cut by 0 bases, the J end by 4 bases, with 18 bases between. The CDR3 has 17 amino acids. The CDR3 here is CASSYSAIRSGRETQYF. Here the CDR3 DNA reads TGTGCCAGCAGTTACTCAGCCATTCGAAGTGGGCGAGAGACCCAGTACTTC.

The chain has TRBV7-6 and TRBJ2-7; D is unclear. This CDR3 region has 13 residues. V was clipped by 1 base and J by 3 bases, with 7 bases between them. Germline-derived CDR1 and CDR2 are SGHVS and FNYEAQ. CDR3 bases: TGTGCCAGCAGCTTAGAATACGGCTACGAGCAGTACTTC. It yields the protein CASSLEYGYEQYF.

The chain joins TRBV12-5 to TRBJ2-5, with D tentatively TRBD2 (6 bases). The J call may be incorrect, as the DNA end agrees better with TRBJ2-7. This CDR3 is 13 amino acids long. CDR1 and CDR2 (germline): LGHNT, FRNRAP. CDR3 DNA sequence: TGTGCTAGTGGTTTCGGCGGGGTCTACGAGCAGTACTTC. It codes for CASGFGGVYEQYF.

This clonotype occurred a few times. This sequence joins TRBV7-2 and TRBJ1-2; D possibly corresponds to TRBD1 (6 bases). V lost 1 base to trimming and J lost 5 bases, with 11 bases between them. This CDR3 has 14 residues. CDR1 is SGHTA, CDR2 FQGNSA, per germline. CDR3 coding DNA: TGTGCCAGCAGCTTAGTATCAGGGGCGTATGGCTACACCTTC. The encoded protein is CASSLVSGAYGYTF.